This T cell receptor beta chain was sequenced during a study of a mutant IDH1 vaccine in newly diagnosed glioma. Repertoires were generated with immunoSEQ multiplex PCR, while TCRdb's copy carries only in-frame clones and drops some. The sample contains approximately 20,000 clones, approximately 86% of which appear only once. The time point: baseline, week 1 (first vaccination visit). The treatment was: pre-vaccination baseline after standard-of-care therapy. There were new WHO grade 3 or 4 astrocytomas in the donors, and these were IDH1-mutant and ATRX-lost. This TCR was recovered from a man aged 40-49 years with glioma. The sequences come from PBMCs, collected from a glioma patient treated with radiotherapy, temozolomide or both.

This CDR3 reads CASNGQGDSYEQYV. Here the CDR3 DNA reads TGTGCCAGCAATGGGCAGGGGGATAGCTACGAGCAGTACGTC. The rearrangement joins TRBV2 to TRBJ2-7; 7 nucleotides match TRBD1. Germline assignment: CDR1 SNHLY and CDR2 FYNNEI. The V gene end was trimmed by 7 bases and the J gene end by 3 bases; junction bases not matched to a gene: 9. The CDR3 totals 14 residues.